Below are 17 T cell receptor beta chains sequenced from a single sample in a study of T cells in Graves' hyperthyroidism and ophthalmopathy. RNA transcripts served as the template for amplifying TCR beta CDR3 regions. The HTBI primer set served for first-round RT-PCR of the TCR CDR3. TCRdb re-called the multiplex PCR reads with MiXCR, one entry per CDR3 protein. Of 700,000 to 950,000 distinct CDR3 sequences in the sample, about a third were seen once. Sequencing was performed on blood. Receptors originate from a woman aged 40 to 50 with Graves' hyperthyroidism.

To note about this clonotype: Being one base from a much bigger clone, this may be a read error. CDR3 nucleotide sequence: TGTGCCAGCGGAAGGCAGTCCCAGCATTTT. Translated, it gives CASGRQSQHF. This sequence joins TRBV6-1 and TRBJ1-5, with D unclear. The CDR3 is 10 residues long. CDR1 is MNHNS, CDR2 SASEGT, per germline. V gave up 8 bases and J gave up 11 bases, with 10 bases separating them.

This clonotype showed up many times. The CDR3 loop reads CAISPPGTGGADGYTF. Written as DNA, the CDR3 is TGTGCCATCAGTCCCCCCGGGACAGGGGGCGCCGATGGCTACACCTTC. The chain employs TRBV10-3 and TRBJ1-2; 12 positions match TRBD1. V was clipped by 5 bases and J by 6 bases; unmatched bases: 10. CDR3 length: 16 amino acids. Per germline, CDR1 ENHRY and CDR2 SYGVKD.

The V gene is TRBV29-1, the J gene TRBJ1-1; D may be TRBD1 (5 bases). Germline-derived CDR1 and CDR2 are SQVTM and ANQGSEA. V was cut by 3 bases and J by 6 bases, with 20 bases left in between. This CDR3 is 15 amino acids long. For the CDR3, the DNA is TGCAGCGTTGACGACGGGGGAGGGAGAGAATCTGAAGCTTTCTTT. Protein: CSVDDGGGRESEAFF.

This clonotype was seen more than once but under ten times. This sequence joins TRBV5-1 and TRBJ1-2, with D perhaps TRBD1 (5 bases). Germline V gene lookup returns CDR1 SGHRS and CDR2 YFSETQ. The CDR3 loop spans 15 amino acids. The V end was cut by 0 bases, the J end by 7 bases, with 16 bases between. This chain's CDR3 is CASSLGGQEGLGYTF. The CDR3 region has the DNA TGCGCCAGCAGCTTGGGTGGACAAGAAGGGCTTGGCTACACCTTC.

The chain uses TRBV19 and TRBJ1-5; maybe TRBD1 (5 bases). Germline loops: CDR1 LNHDA, CDR2 SQIVND (reference sequence). This CDR3 comprises 16 residues. Trimming took 5 bases from V and 0 from J, leaving 14 bases between them. The CDR3 is CASSPPTVYSNQPQHF. In DNA, the CDR3 is TGTGCCAGTAGTCCCCCGACAGTTTATAGCAATCAGCCCCAGCATTTT. The full variable domain, completed using reference TRBV19 and TRBJ1-5, is DGGITQSPKYLFRKEGQNVTLSCEQNLNHDAMYWYRQDPGQGLRLIYYSQIVNDFQKGDIAEGYSVSREKKESFPLTVTSAQKNPTAFYLCASSPPTVYSNQPQHFGDGTRLSIL.

With respect to this clonotype: A much larger clone is a single base away; this may be a read error. This is likely a read error, given that the CDR3 carries no conserved phenylalanine or tryptophan at its end. The V and J genes are TRBV24-1 and TRBJ1-5; D unresolved. V was clipped by 4 bases and J by 13 bases, with 16 bases between them. The CDR3 consists of 13 residues. Germline V gene sequence: CDR1 KGHDR, CDR2 SFDVKD. The CDR3: CATSEPGIGRQHL. The CDR3 region has the DNA TGTGCCACCAGTGAACCCGGGATTGGGAGACAGCATCTT.

This clonotype was counted ten times or more. The V and J genes are TRBV25-1 and TRBJ1-6, with 7 positions matching TRBD1. Trimming took 7 bases from V and 10 from J; bases not matched to a gene: 7. The V gene's germline CDR1 is MGHDK and CDR2 SYGVNS. CDR3 size: 13 residues. CDR3 bases: TGTGCCAGCAAAGGGCAGGGGGACTCACCCCTCCACTTT. This translates into CASKGQGDSPLHF.

V and J are TRBV20-1 and TRBJ2-5; 11 bases are shared with TRBD1. This CDR3 is built from 11 residues. Germline V CDR1 and CDR2: DFQATT, SNEGSKA (reference sequence). V trimming: 5 bases; J trimming: 10 bases; junction bases outside the gene matches: 3. CDR3 loop: CSAGQGAGQYF. In DNA form, the CDR3 reads TGCAGTGCTGGACAGGGGGCAGGCCAGTACTTC.

A note on this clonotype: A much bigger clone sits one base away, suggesting this may be a read error. V gene TRBV7-9 combines with J gene TRBJ2-5; 9 bases agree with TRBD2. V dropped 1 base and J dropped 4; count of bases not matched to a gene: 4. This CDR3 has 15 amino acids. Germline values: CDR1 SEHNR, CDR2 FQNEAQ (reference sequence). In DNA form, the CDR3 reads TGTGCCAGCAGCTTAGGCGCGGGAGGGCCAGAGACCCAGTACTTC. It encodes CASSLGAGGPETQYF.

This clonotype has a single count. Just one base apart from a much larger clone, this may be a read error. V gene TRBV6-5 combines with J gene TRBJ1-1, with D unresolved. Germline V CDR1 and CDR2: MNHEY, SVGAGI. The CDR3 has 14 amino acids. The CDR3, as DNA: TGTGCCAGCAGTTACGAACACCTGAACACTGAAGTTTTCTTT. This gives the protein CASSYEHLNTEVFF.

This chain links TRBV7-3 with TRBJ2-3, with D unclear. V was cut by 7 bases and J by 2 bases, with 10 bases left in between. The CDR3 loop spans 13 amino acids. Germline CDR1 reads SGHTA; CDR2 reads FQGTGA. CDR3 nucleotides: TGTGCCAGCAATGACGGCGCCACAGATACGCAGTATTTT. Amino acid sequence: CASNDGATDTQYF.

The chain uses TRBV4-1 and TRBJ2-7; 7 bases fit TRBD2. CDR1 MGHRA and CDR2 YSYEKL come from the germline V gene. The CDR3 runs to 14 residues. V shed 1 base and J 5 bases; nucleotides not matched to a gene: 5. The CDR3, as DNA: TGCGCCAGCAGCCAAGTCTCGACTAGCCACGAGCAGTACTTC. It codes for CASSQVSTSHEQYF.

Notes on this clonotype: The junction does not match germline at one end; this may be a read error. The chain links TRBV7-2 to TRBJ1-4; D is possibly TRBD1 (6 bases). The CDR3 loop spans 14 amino acids. Germline V gives CDR1 SGHTA, CDR2 FQGNSA. The chain's CDR3 is CASSQGGGSEKLFF. The CDR3 region has the DNA TGCGCCAGCAGCCAAGGAGGGGGGAGTGAAAAACTGTTTTTT.

In this sample, this clonotype turned up many times. The chain joins TRBV7-8 to TRBJ2-2; possibly TRBD2 for D (6 bases). V was cut by 5 bases and J by 7 bases, with 17 bases left in between. CDR1 is SGHVS, CDR2 FQNEAQ, per germline. The CDR3 contains 15 residues. CDR3 amino acids: CASSPAEGPDGELFF. Written as DNA, the CDR3 is TGTGCCAGCAGCCCAGCGGAGGGCCCGGACGGGGAGCTGTTTTTT.

V gene TRBV19 combines with J gene TRBJ1-1; possibly TRBD1 for D (6 bases). V was shortened by 3 bases and J by 6 bases, with 11 bases between the two germline ends. Germline CDR1 LNHDA, CDR2 SQIVND (reference sequence). This CDR3 is 13 amino acids long. The CDR3 nucleotides read TGTGCCAGTAGTATCGAGGGGGGGTCTGAAGCTTTCTTT. This translates into CASSIEGGSEAFF.

The chain recombines TRBV12-3 or TRBV12-4 with TRBJ1-4; D is ambiguous. The V gene lost 6 bases and the J gene lost 4 bases, with 12 bases spanning the gap. The CDR3 loop spans 14 amino acids. This chain's CDR3 is CASSRGGVNEKLFF. The CDR3 DNA sequence: TGTGCCAGCAGCCGAGGTGGGGTTAATGAAAAACTGTTTTTT.

The chain carries TRBV7-2 and TRBJ2-7; the D gene could be TRBD1 or TRBD2 (5 bases each). There are 13 residues in the CDR3. The ends were cut back, 5 bases at V and 3 bases at J, with 11 bases in the middle. Germline-derived CDR1 and CDR2 are SGHTA and FQGNSA. The CDR3 reads CASSMGVYYEQYF. In nucleotides, the CDR3 is TGTGCCAGCAGCATGGGGGTATACTACGAGCAGTACTTC.